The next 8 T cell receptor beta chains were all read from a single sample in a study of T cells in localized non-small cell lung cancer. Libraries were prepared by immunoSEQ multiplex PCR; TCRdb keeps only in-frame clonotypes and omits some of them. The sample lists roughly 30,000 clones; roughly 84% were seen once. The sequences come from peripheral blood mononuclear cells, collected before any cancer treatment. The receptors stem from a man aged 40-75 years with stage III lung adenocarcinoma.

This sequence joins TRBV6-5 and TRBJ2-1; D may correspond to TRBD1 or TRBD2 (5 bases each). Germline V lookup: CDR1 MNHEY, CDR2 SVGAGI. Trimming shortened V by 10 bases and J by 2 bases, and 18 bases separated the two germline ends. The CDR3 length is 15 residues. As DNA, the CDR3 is TGTGCCACCACTATAGCGTGGGGGACCTACAATGAGCAGTTCTTC. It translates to CATTIAWGTYNEQFF.

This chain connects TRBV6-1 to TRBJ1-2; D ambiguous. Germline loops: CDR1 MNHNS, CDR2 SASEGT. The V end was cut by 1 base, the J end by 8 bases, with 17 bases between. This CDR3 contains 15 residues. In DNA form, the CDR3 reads TGTGCCAGCAGTGAAGTGGTGGTGAAAGCCAGGGGCTACACCTTC. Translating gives CASSEVVVKARGYTF.

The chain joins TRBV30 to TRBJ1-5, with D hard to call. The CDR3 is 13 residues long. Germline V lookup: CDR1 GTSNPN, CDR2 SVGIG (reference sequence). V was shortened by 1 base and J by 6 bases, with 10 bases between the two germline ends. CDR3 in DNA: TGTGCCTGGAGTGGCCCTGGCGGTCAGCCCCAGCATTTT. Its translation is CAWSGPGGQPQHF.

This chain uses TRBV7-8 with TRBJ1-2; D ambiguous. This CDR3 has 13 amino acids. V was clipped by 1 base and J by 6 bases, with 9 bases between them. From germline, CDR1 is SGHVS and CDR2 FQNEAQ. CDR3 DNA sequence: TGTGCCAGCAGCTTAGGTGCGAGAGATGGCTACACCTTC. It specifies CASSLGARDGYTF.

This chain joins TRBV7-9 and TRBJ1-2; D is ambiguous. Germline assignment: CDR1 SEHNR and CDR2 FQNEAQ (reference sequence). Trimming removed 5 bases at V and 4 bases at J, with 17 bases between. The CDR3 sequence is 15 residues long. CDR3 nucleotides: TGTGCCAGCAGCCCCGAGGGCCCTGCACGCTATGGCTACACCTTC. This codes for CASSPEGPARYGYTF.

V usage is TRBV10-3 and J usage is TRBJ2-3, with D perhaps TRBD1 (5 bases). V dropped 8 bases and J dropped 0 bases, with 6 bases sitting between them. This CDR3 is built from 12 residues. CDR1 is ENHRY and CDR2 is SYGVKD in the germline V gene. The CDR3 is CAIQGSTDTQYF. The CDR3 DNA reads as TGTGCCATCCAGGGCAGCACAGATACGCAGTATTTT.

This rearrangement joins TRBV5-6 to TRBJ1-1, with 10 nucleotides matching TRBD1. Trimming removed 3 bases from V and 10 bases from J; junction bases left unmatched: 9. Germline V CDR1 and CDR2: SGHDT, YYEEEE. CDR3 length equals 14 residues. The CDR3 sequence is CASSSDRGFKGAFF. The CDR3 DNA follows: TGTGCCAGCAGCTCGGACAGGGGGTTCAAGGGAGCTTTCTTT.

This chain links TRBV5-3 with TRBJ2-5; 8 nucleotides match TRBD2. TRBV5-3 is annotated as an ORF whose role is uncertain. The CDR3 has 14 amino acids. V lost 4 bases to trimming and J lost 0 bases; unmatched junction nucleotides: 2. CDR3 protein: CARSRLANQETQYF. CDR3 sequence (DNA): TGTGCCAGAAGCAGACTAGCGAACCAAGAGACCCAGTACTTC.